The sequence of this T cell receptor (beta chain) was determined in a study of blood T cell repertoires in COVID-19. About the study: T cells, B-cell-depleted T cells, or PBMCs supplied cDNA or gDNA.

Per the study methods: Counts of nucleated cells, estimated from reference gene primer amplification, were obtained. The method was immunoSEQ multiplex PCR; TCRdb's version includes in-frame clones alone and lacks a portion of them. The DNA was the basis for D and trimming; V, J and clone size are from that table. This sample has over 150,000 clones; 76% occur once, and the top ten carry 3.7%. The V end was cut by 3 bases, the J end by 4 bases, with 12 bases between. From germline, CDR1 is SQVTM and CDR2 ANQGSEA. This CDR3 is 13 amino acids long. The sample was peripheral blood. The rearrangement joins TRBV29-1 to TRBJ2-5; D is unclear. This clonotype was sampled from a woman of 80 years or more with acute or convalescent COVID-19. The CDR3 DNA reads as TGCAGCGTTGACCAAGGAACTACAGAGACCCAGTACTTC. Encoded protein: CSVDQGTTETQYF.